This TCR beta chain was sequenced for a study of blood T cells in healthy people across ages. The wider study: Template-switching capture recovered about one barcoded beta molecule per two T cells. Whole-study findings and limits: Aged donors had fewer naive CD4+ cells and lower diversity than long-lived donors. When one million T cells were used, diversity estimates were thought to be underestimates.

The germline V gene has CDR1 SGHAT and CDR2 FQNNGV. The CDR3 is 16 amino acids. The ends lost 3 bases at V and 3 bases at J; junction bases unmatched: 2. The use of a sample-barcoded 5' primer and a J-beta primer mix characterized a second PCR of 7 to 11 cycles. Each cDNA molecule, via a template-switch adaptor with 12 random nucleotides, was tagged. TCRdb reprocessed the 5' RACE reads with MiXCR, giving one entry per CDR3 protein. Of 1,800,000 or so distinct CDR3 sequences in the sample, approximately 39% were seen once. This clonotype occurred once. Its antigen is still unknown. The sample taken for sequencing was blood. The source of this sequence is a human donor in good health. The V gene is TRBV11-2, the J gene TRBJ2-1; 13 positions agree with TRBD2. CDR3 sequence reads: CASSFTSGGGYNEQFF. The CDR3 DNA reads as TGTGCCAGCAGCTTCACTAGCGGGGGGGGCTACAATGAGCAGTTCTTC.